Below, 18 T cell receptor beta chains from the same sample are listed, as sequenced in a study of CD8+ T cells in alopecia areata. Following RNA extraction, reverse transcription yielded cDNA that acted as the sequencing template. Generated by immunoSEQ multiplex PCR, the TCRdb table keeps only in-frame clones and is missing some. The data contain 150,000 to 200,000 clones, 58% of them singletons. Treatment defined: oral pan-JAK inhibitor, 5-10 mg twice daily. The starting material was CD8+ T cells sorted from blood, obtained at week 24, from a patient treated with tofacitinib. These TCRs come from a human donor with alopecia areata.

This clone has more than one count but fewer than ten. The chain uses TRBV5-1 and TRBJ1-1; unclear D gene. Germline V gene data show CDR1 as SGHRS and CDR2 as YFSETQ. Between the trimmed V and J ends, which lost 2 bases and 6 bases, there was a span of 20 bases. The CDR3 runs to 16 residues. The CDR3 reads CASSFNRVSRLPEAFF. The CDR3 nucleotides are TGCGCCAGCAGCTTTAATCGAGTTTCGAGGCTCCCTGAAGCTTTCTTT.

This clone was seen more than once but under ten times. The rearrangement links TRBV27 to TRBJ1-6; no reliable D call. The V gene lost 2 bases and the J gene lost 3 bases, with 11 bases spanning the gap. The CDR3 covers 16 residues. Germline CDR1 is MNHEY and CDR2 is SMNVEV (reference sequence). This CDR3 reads CASSLKAGLYNSPLHF. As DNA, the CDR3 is TGTGCCAGCAGTTTAAAGGCCGGGCTCTATAATTCACCCCTCCACTTT.

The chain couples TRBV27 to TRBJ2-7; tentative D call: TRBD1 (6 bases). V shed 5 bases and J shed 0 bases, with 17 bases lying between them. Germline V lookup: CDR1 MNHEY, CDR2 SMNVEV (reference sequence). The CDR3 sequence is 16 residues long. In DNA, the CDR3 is TGTGCCAGCAGTCTTAGGGCAGACAGGCTCTCCTACGAGCAGTACTTC. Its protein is CASSLRADRLSYEQYF.

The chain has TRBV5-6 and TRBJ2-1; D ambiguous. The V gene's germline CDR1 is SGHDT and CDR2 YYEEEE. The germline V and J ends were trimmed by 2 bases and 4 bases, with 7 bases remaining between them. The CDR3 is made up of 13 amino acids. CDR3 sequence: CASSFGRYNEQFF. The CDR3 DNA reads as TGTGCCAGCAGCTTTGGCAGGTACAATGAGCAGTTCTTC.

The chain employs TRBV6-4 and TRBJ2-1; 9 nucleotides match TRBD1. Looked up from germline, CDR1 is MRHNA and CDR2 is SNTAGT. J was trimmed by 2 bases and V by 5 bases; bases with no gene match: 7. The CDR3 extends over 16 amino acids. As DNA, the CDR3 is TGTGCCAGCAGTTACCGCCGGGACAGGGCCTACAATGAGCAGTTCTTC. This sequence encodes CASSYRRDRAYNEQFF.

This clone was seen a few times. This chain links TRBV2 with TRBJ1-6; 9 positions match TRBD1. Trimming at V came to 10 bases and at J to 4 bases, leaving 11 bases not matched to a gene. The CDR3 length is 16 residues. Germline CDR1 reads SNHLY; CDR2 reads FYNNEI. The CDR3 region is CATASGTGNYNSPLHF. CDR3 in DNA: TGTGCCACCGCCTCGGGGACAGGGAATTATAATTCACCCCTCCACTTT.

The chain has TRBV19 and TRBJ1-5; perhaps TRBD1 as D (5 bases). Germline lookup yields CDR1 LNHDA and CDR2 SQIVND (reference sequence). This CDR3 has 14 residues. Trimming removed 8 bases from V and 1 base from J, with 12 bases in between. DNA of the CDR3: TGTGCCAGTGAGCCCAGGGTGAGCAATCAGCCCCAGCATTTT. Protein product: CASEPRVSNQPQHF.

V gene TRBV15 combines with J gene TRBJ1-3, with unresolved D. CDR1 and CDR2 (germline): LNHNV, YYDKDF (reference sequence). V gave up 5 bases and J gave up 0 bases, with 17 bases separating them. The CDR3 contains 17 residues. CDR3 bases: TGTGCCACCAGCCACGGAGGGAGAGGAGACTCTGGAAACACCATATATTTT. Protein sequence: CATSHGGRGDSGNTIYF. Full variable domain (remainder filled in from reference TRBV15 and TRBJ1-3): DAMVIQNPRYQVTQFGKPVTLSCSQTLNHNVMYWYQQKSSQAPKLLFHYYDKDFNNEADTPDNFQSRRPNTSFCFLDIRSPGLGDTAMYLCATSHGGRGDSGNTIYFGEGSWLTVV.

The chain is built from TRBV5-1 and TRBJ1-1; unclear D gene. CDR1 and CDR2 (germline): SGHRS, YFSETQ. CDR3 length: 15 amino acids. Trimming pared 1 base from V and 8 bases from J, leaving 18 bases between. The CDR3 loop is CASSLSRGSEKEAFF. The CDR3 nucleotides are TGCGCCAGCAGCTTGAGTCGAGGTTCGGAGAAAGAAGCTTTCTTT.

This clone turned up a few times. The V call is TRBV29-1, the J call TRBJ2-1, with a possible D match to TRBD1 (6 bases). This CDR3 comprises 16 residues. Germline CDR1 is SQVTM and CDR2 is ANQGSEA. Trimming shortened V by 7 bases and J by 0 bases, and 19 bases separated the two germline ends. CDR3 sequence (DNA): TGCAGCGGGCAGGGGTACGGGGAGAGCTCCTACAATGAGCAGTTCTTC. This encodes CSGQGYGESSYNEQFF.

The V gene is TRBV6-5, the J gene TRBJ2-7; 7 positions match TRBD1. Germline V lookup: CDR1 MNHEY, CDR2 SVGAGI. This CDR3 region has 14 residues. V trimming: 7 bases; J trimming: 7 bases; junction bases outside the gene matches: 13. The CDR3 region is CASKRTGELWEQYF. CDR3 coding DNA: TGTGCCAGCAAGAGGACAGGAGAGCTTTGGGAGCAGTACTTC.

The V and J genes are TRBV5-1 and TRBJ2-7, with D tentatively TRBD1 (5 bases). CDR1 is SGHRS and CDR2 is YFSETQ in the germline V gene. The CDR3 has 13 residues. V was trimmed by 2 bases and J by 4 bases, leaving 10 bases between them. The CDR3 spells CASSFGAGYEQYF. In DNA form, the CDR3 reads TGCGCCAGCAGCTTTGGGGCAGGTTACGAGCAGTACTTC.

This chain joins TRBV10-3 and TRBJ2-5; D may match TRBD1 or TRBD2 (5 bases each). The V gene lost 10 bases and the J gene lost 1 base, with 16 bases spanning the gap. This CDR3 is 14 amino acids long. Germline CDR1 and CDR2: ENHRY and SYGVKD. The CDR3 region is CATLSGPRQETQYF. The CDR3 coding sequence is TGTGCCACCCTATCGGGACCGCGCCAAGAGACCCAGTACTTC.

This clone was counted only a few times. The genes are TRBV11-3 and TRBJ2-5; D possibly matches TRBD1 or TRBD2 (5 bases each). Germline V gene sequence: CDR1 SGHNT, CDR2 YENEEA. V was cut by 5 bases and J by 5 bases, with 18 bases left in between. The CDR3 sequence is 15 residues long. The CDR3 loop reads CASSRTGYRDETQYF. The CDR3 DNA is TGTGCCAGCAGCCGAACAGGTTATCGGGACGAGACCCAGTACTTC.

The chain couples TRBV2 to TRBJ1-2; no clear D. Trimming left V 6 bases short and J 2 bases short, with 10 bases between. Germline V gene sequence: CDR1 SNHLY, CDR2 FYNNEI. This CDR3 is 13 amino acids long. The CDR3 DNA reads TGTGCCAGCAGCCACGACATCAACTATGGCTACACCTTC. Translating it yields CASSHDINYGYTF.

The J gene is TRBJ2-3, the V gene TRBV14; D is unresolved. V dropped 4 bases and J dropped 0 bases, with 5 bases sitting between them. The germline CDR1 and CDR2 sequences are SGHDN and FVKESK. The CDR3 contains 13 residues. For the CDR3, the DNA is TGTGCCAGCAGCCTTAGTAGCACAGATACGCAGTATTTT. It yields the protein CASSLSSTDTQYF.

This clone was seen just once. In nucleotides, the CDR3 is TGTGCCAGCACCAGGACAGGGCAAACCTACGAGCAGTACTTC. It yields the protein CASTRTGQTYEQYF. This rearrangement joins TRBV2 to TRBJ2-7, with 8 positions matching TRBD1. This CDR3 spans 14 amino acids. Germline assignment: CDR1 SNHLY and CDR2 FYNNEI. The junction had 7 bases not matched to a gene; V was cut back by 7 bases and J by 2 bases. The whole variable domain, remainder taken from reference TRBV2 and TRBJ2-7, is EPEVTQTPSHQVTQMGQEVILRCVPISNHLYFYWYRQILGQKVEFLVSFYNNEISEKSEIFDDQFSVERPDGSNFTLKIRSTKLEDSAMYFCASTRTGQTYEQYFGPGTRLTVT.

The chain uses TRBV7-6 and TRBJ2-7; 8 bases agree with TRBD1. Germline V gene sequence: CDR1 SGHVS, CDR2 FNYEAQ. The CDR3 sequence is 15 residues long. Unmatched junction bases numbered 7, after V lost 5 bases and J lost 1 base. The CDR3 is CASSASTGASYEQYF. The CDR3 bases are TGTGCCAGCAGCGCGTCGACAGGGGCTTCCTACGAGCAGTACTTC.